Below, one TCR beta chain is given with its context. This clonotype has ten or more counts. The antigen it recognizes is unknown. No much larger clone is present one base from it, and per-base qualities are unavailable. A distance of 16 bases separates the germline ends of V and J, which lose 5 bases and 6 bases respectively. CDR1 and CDR2 (SGHAT, FQNNGV) derive from the germline V gene. From the cysteine up to the phenylalanine, the CDR3 has a length of 15 residues. Only CDR3 DNA remains: 45 bases, in frame from the first base. These data originate in a study of T cells in Graves' hyperthyroidism and ophthalmopathy (dated by TCRdb to the late 2010s). In terms of the full investigation: Peripheral blood was collected at initial diagnosis, before any treatment. A discovery cohort of approximately 100 patients, about 44 with Graves' ophthalmopathy and more than 55 with stable Graves' hyperthyroidism, was used to find distinguishing TCR V-J signatures. Prospective prediction of ophthalmopathy was tested in an independent validation cohort of approximately 18 hyperthyroidism patients and around 16 patients who later progressed to ophthalmopathy. After sampling, hyperthyroidism patients received methimazole starting at 30 mg daily, and ophthalmopathy patients received high-dose intravenous methylprednisolone. The 95 to 100 discovery patients were randomly divided into training and test sets at a 7:3 ratio. TCR Vbeta CDR3 sequencing of 120 to 150 peripheral blood samples (fewer than 45 ophthalmopathy, roughly 74 hyperthyroidism and approximately 17 progressor patients) is reported in the paper. In about six Graves' hyperthyroidism patients, the study also compared T-cell repertoires from thyroid tissue with T-cell repertoires from blood.

Moderately to severely active disease, a Clinical Activity Score of at least 3, a NOSPECS grade of at least 4, and a duration under 3 months were present in ophthalmopathy patients. The study excluded patients with uncontrolled infections, other autoimmune diseases, pregnancy or lactation. Diagnoses were based on clinical symptoms, serum thyroxine and TRAb, thyroid ultrasound and orbital computed tomography. PBMCs were separated from under 12 ml of fresh peripheral blood using Ficoll-Paque density gradient centrifugation. Total RNA was extracted using Trizol reagent, and RNA quality was assessed on an Agilent 2100 Bioanalyzer. Amplification of TCR beta CDR3 regions was carried out from RNA transcripts. The TCR CDR3 was subjected to a first round of RT-PCR using the HTBI primer set and the Qiagen OneStep RT-PCR kit. A second multiplex PCR round built the libraries, followed by size selection and purification. The libraries were sequenced on an Illumina HiSeq2000 using paired-end 100 bp reads. The published analysis was carried out like this. SOAPnuke was used to process the raw data, removing reads that contained adapters or uncalled bases, had a mean Phred below 15, or lacked an exact match to the constant primer or identifier. COPE v1.2.5 was used to merge the high-quality paired reads, and each unique nucleotide sequence was defined as a clonotype. MiTCR v1.1 was used to align the clonotypes against IMGT TRBV, TRBD and TRBJ reference segments. Only V-J combinations with frequency above 0.0001, covering about 99% of repertoires, were analysed. A TCS score was defined as the ratio of F50 (clonal expansion) to E x V (chaos), with BLOSUM62-based TCRdist applied between CDR3 peptides within each V-J. Welch's t-statistics and random forest reduced roughly 530 V-J features to roughly 13, which were used in a naive Bayes classifier (R e1071). Starting from the raw public reads, TCRdb applied fastp trimming at Q25, assembled clones with MiXCR and retained in-frame beta chains. Rows are unified per CDR3 protein, each entry keeping the most common DNA and genes. The V and J calls and clone size are TCRdb's, not the authors'. For this sample the table gives approximately 400,000 distinct CDR3 sequences, of which around a sixth were detected only once. Clones ranked in the top ten supply roughly two fifths of the sample.

Study-wide conclusions, independent of this receptor: Blood samples also contained most of the expanded thyroid clonotypes (frequency above 0.001), which suggests that blood repertoires may reflect thyroid immune responses. No statistical method was used to fix the sample size in advance, and group allocation was not hidden from the investigators. In validation, the model predicted progression to ophthalmopathy a median of 6.5 months before onset, with roughly 70% sensitivity and about 72% specificity. A 13 V-J signature model separated ophthalmopathy from stable hyperthyroidism, with around 91% sensitivity and roughly 81% specificity in cross-validation and 80%/75% in testing.

Sequenced: blood. The chain links TRBV11-2 with TRBJ2-2, and perhaps TRBD1 as D gene, on 5 matching bases. This receptor was identified in a man aged 18 to 30 with Graves' ophthalmopathy. The DNA reads TGTGCCAGCAGCCGCGCTCCTAGGGGTTCCGGGGAGCTGTTTTTT. Translated, this is CASSRAPRGSGELFF.